This section outlines one T cell receptor (beta chain) sequence together with its context. The CDR3 is 10 amino acids. This table comes from immunoSEQ multiplex PCR, and its TCRdb copy is limited to in-frame clones, with some not included. The sample includes roughly 200,000 clones, 85% to 90% of them seen just once. This specimen belongs to a study of blood T cell repertoires in COVID-19. Study as a whole: COVID-19 samples, acute and convalescent, were from the United States, Italy and Spain.

Individuals drawn from around 25 US areas were roughly 18 to 95 years old. Cohorts were assigned according to the clinical history that participants reported. Sequences were obtained from PBMCs or T cells enriched from blood (not recorded which). The sequence derives from a woman under 40 with acute COVID-19. This chain joins TRBV21-1 and TRBJ1-1; TRBD1 is taken as the D call from the table, unchecked against the DNA. TRBV21-1 is recorded as a pseudogene. The DNA of the CDR3 is TGTGCCCCCCAGGGGATTGAAGCTTTCTTT. Residues: CAPQGIEAFF.